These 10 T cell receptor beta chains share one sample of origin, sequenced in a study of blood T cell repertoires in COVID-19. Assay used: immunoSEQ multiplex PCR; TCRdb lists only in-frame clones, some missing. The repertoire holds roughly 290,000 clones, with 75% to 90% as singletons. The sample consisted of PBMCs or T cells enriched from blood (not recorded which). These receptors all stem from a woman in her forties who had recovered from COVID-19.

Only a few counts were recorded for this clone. CDR3 nucleotides: TGTGCCAGCAGGCCACAGGGACCCGGAAACACCATATATTTT. Its translation: CASRPQGPGNTIYF. This chain joins TRBV2 and TRBJ1-3, with D maybe TRBD1 (6 bases). Germline CDR1 reads SNHLY; CDR2 reads FYNNEI. Trimming stripped 6 bases from V and 4 bases from J, with 13 bases between. The CDR3 length is 14 residues.

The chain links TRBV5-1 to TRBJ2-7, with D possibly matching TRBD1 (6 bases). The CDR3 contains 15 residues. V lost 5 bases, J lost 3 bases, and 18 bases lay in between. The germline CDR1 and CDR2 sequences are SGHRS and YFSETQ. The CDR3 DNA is TGCGCCAGCAGTCCCACGACATCGACAGGCTACGAGCAGTACTTC. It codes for CASSPTTSTGYEQYF.

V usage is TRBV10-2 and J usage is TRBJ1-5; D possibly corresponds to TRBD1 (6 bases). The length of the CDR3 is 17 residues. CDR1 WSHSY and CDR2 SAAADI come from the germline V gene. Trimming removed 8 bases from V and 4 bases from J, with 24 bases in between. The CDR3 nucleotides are TGCGCCAGCGCCTCCAGGGGTGGGAGATGGAATAATCAGCCCCAGCATTTT. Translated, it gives CASASRGGRWNNQPQHF.

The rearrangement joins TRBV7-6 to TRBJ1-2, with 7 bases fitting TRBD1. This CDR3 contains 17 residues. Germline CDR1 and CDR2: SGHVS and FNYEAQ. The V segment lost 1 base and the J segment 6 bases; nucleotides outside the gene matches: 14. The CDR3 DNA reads TGTGCCAGCAGCTTAGTTGAAAGGGGTCAGGGGGGTCATGGCTACACCTTC. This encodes CASSLVERGQGGHGYTF.

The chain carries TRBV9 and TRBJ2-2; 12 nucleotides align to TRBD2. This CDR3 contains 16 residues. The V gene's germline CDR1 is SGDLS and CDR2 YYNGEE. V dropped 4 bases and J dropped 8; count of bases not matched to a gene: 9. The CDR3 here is CASSRRGTSGRGELFF. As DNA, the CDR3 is TGTGCCAGCAGCCGGCGAGGAACTAGCGGGAGGGGGGAGCTGTTTTTT.

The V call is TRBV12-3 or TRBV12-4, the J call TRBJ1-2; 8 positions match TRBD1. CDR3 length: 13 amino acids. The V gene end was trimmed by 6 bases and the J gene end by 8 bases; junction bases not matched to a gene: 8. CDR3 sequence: CASSPQGVLGYTF. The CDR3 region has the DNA TGTGCCAGCAGCCCACAGGGGGTTCTAGGCTACACCTTC.

CDR3 loop: CTSSQLGLSSYEQYF. DNA for the CDR3: TGCACCAGCAGCCAATTAGGACTAAGCTCCTACGAGCAGTACTTC. This sequence joins TRBV1 and TRBJ2-7; the table's D call, TRBD2, has no DNA check behind it. TRBV1 is marked as a pseudogene. CDR3 length equals 15 residues.

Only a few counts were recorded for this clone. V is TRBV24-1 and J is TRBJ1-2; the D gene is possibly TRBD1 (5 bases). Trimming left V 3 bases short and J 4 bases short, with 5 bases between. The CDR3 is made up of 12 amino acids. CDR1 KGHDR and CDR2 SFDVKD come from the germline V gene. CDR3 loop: CATSDDSYGYTF. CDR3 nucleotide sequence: TGTGCCACCAGTGATGACAGCTATGGCTACACCTTC.

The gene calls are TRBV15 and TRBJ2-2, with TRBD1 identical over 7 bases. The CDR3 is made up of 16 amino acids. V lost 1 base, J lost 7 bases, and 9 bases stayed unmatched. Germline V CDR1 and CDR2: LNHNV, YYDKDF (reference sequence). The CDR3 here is CATSRAGTVSYGELFF. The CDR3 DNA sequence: TGTGCCACCAGCAGAGCCGGGACAGTCTCTTACGGGGAGCTGTTTTTT.

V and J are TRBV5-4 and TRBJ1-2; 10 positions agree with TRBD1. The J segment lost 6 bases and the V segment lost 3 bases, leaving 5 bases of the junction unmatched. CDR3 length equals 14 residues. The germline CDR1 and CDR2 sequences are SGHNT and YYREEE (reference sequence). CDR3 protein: CASSWGQGMDGYTF. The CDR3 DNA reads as TGTGCCAGCAGCTGGGGACAGGGGATGGATGGCTACACCTTC.